The 4 T cell receptor beta chains presented below share a single source sample, sequenced in a study of HIV-infected patients and healthy controls. TCRdb processed the 5' RACE reads anew with MiXCR; each CDR3 protein has one entry. This sample carries about 67,000 distinct CDR3 sequences, roughly a sixth of them seen once, and the ten largest clones take 5.5% to 7%. Sample: CD4+ T cells from blood. The receptors shown here come from a human donor in good health.

The chain employs TRBV7-2 and TRBJ1-4; D is ambiguous. Germline CDR1 reads SGHTA; CDR2 reads FQGNSA. The CDR3 is made up of 15 amino acids. Deletions cut 0 bases from V and 6 bases from J, with 11 bases between. CDR3 in amino acids: CASSLASVGDEKLFF. The CDR3 DNA is TGTGCCAGCAGCTTAGCTTCGGTTGGAGATGAAAAACTGTTTTTT.

This clonotype was observed a few times. The chain employs TRBV18 and TRBJ2-7; tentative D call: TRBD1 (6 bases). The CDR3 extends over 14 amino acids. The germline CDR1 and CDR2 sequences are KGHSH and LQKENI. Trimming shortened V by 6 bases and J by 7 bases, and 19 bases separated the two germline ends. The CDR3 is CASSPTTGRWEQYF. CDR3 DNA: TGTGCCAGCTCCCCAACGACAGGAAGGTGGGAGCAGTACTTC.

This clonotype was seen a handful of times. This chain connects TRBV7-8 to TRBJ2-3, with D perhaps TRBD2 (8 bases). Trimming took off 6 bases at V and 4 bases at J, with 17 bases between the two ends. There are 15 residues in the CDR3. The germline gives CDR1 SGHVS, CDR2 FQNEAQ. CDR3 amino acids: CASRGREGASDTQYF. The CDR3 coding sequence is TGTGCCAGCAGGGGTCGGGAGGGGGCTTCAGATACGCAGTATTTT.

This clonotype has more than one count but fewer than ten. The rearrangement joins TRBV7-2 to TRBJ2-3, with D possibly being TRBD2 (7 bases). Trimming cost V 11 bases and J 4 bases, with 13 bases left between them. CDR1 is SGHTA, CDR2 FQGNSA, per germline. The CDR3 extends over 12 amino acids. The CDR3 sequence is CASRGGPDTQYF. The CDR3 nucleotides read TGTGCCTCAAGGGGGGGCCCAGATACGCAGTATTTT.